This is a list of T cell receptor beta chains from one sample in a study of T cell repertoires in cytomegalovirus infection. Their antigen targets remain unknown. Each CDR3 protein gets one entry after TCRdb re-called the reads with MiXCR. Of about 340,000 distinct CDR3 sequences listed, 25% to 30% are singletons. The specimen was cultured PBMCs, collected from culture after CMV antigen stimulation. The receptors were gathered from a human donor in good health (CMV status not recorded). Some clones in this sample may be carry-over from other donors' samples. CDR3s include the opening cysteine and the closing phenylalanine or tryptophan. D genes are given only for firm matches. Not all rows give a size; the values are once, few, many and, for expanded clones, a class.

D gene | J gene | V gene | clone size | CDR3 DNA | CDR3 protein
NA | TRBJ2-2 | TRBV7-2 | few | TGTGCCAGCAGCGCCAGACTCAAGAACACCGGGGAGCTGTTTTTT | CASSARLKNTGELFF
NA | TRBJ1-3 | TRBV12-3/TRBV12-4 | once | TGTGGCAGCAGTTTATTCGGGGGCTCTGGAAACACCATATATTTT | CGSSLFGGSGNTIYF
TRBD2 | TRBJ2-1 | TRBV24-1 | few | TGTGCCACCAGTGACCATCCAATGACTAGCGGGAAATACAATGAGCAGTTCTTC | CATSDHPMTSGKYNEQFF
TRBD2 | TRBJ2-7 | TRBV12-3/TRBV12-4 | NA | TGTGCCAGCAGTTTGGGGGTCAGGGTAGCGGGGGCCTACGAGCAGTACTTC | CASSLGVRVAGAYEQYF
NA | TRBJ2-7 | TRBV12-3/TRBV12-4 | once | TGTGCCAGCAGTCGACCATCCTACGAGCAGTACTTC | CASSRPSYEQYF
NA | TRBJ2-7 | TRBV5-1 | NA | TGCGCCAGCAGCTTGGGTTTTAGAAACAGTCTGACCTCCTACGAGCAGTACTTC | CASSLGFRNSLTSYEQYF
NA | TRBJ1-1 | TRBV6-4 | NA | TGTGCCAGCAGTGGCGAAGTGGGCAGTCAAGCTTTCTTT | CASSGEVGSQAFF
NA | TRBJ1-1 | TRBV29-1 | few | TGCAGCGTTGACTTGGGGGAGGCGAACACTGAAGCTTTCTTT | CSVDLGEANTEAFF
NA | TRBJ2-1 | TRBV5-5 | many | TGTGCCAGCAGCCAGAGGCAGGGCTTTAACAATGAGCAGTTCTTC | CASSQRQGFNNEQFF
NA | TRBJ1-1 | TRBV11-2 | NA | TGTGCCAGCAGCTTAGTGACAGCGCCACCTAGCACTGAAGCTTTCTTT | CASSLVTAPPSTEAFF
NA | TRBJ2-5 | TRBV6-1 | NA | TGTGCCAGCAGTGAAAATCTCAGGGGTCAAGAGACCCAGTACTTC | CASSENLRGQETQYF
NA | TRBJ2-2 | TRBV6-1 | NA | TGTGCCAGCCAGGCAGCGAACACCGGGGAGCTGTTTTTT | CASQAANTGELFF
NA | TRBJ1-3 | TRBV5-5 | NA | TGTGCCAGCAGCTTGGCCCCCAACTCTGGAAACACCATATATTTT | CASSLAPNSGNTIYF
NA | TRBJ1-5 | TRBV6-2/TRBV6-3 | NA | TGTGCCAGCAGATACCACCCTTCGGGAGGCAATCAGCCCCAGCATTTT | CASRYHPSGGNQPQHF
NA | TRBJ1-1 | TRBV5-6 | NA | TGTGCCAGCAACCCCCCCTCAAGGGAGTATATCATGGCGAACACTGAAGCTTTCTTT | CASNPPSREYIMANTEAFF
TRBD1 | TRBJ1-5 | TRBV19 | few | TGTGCCAGTAGCGGGACAGGGGGGACCGCTAGCAATCAGCCCCAGCATTTT | CASSGTGGTASNQPQHF
TRBD2 | TRBJ2-1 | TRBV19 | NA | TGTGCCAGTAGTCCTACCTCACTAGCGCTATTTAAAAATGAGCAGTTCTTC | CASSPTSLALFKNEQFF
TRBD2 | TRBJ2-7 | TRBV7-9 | NA | TGTGCCAGCAGCCCCCGACTAGCGGGAATCGGCTACGAGCAGTACTTC | CASSPRLAGIGYEQYF
NA | TRBJ2-2 | TRBV7-2 | few | TGTGCCAGCAGCTTAGTGAACTTTTTTAACACCGGGGAGCTGTTTTTT | CASSLVNFFNTGELFF
TRBD2 | TRBJ2-5 | TRBV9 | few | TGTGCCAGCAGCCCCCGACGAGGGCGGGGGGGCGTGGAGACCCAGTACTTC | CASSPRRGRGGVETQYF
TRBD1 | TRBJ2-1 | TRBV19 | NA | TGTGCCAGTAGTGTCGACAGGGGTGGATACAATGAGCAGTTCTTC | CASSVDRGGYNEQFF
TRBD2 | TRBJ2-3 | TRBV28 | NA | TGTGCCAGCAGTTTGGGGCTAGCGGGAGATGATACGCAGTATTTT | CASSLGLAGDDTQYF
NA | TRBJ2-1 | TRBV6-1 | once | TGTGCCAGCAGTGTTGACAGGCGCGATGAGCAGTTCTTC | CASSVDRRDEQFF
TRBD2 | TRBJ2-1 | TRBV6-6 | NA | TGTGCCAGCAGTTACGAGAAGGGGACTAGCGGGGGGGCCGTCCTCTTC | CASSYEKGTSGGAVLF
NA | TRBJ2-2 | TRBV7-8 | few | TGTGCCAGCAGCTCGACTATACTAGGATCTACCGGGGAGCTGTTTTTT | CASSSTILGSTGELFF
TRBD1 | TRBJ1-1 | TRBV10-2 | NA | TGCGCCAGCAGTCAAATCGACAGGGTTGAAGCTTTCTTT | CASSQIDRVEAFF
NA | TRBJ1-1 | TRBV2 | NA | TGTGCCAGCACCGCTGGGACAATGGCGGGGAAAGCTTTCTTT | CASTAGTMAGKAFF
NA | TRBJ1-1 | TRBV6-6 | NA | TGTGCCAGCAGTTACATAGGGTCAACGAACACTGAAGCTTTCTTT | CASSYIGSTNTEAFF
NA | TRBJ1-6 | TRBV20-1 | few | TGCAGTGCTAGTGGTGGCAATTTGAATTCACCCCTCCACTTT | CSASGGNLNSPLHF
TRBD1 | TRBJ1-6 | TRBV27 | NA | TGTGCCAGCAGTTTATTTGGACAGGGGGGGTCCTATAATTCACCCCTCCACTTT | CASSLFGQGGSYNSPLHF
NA | TRBJ1-5 | TRBV7-2 | NA | TGTGCCAGCAGCTTATCGCGGAGCAATCAGCCCCAGCATTTT | CASSLSRSNQPQHF
NA | TRBJ1-1 | TRBV12-3/TRBV12-4 | few | TGTGCCAGCAGTTTACTCTCGGAGGGGACTGAAGCTTTCTTT | CASSLLSEGTEAFF
TRBD1 | TRBJ1-4 | TRBV7-3 | NA | TGTGCCAGCAGCTTGGTGGGGGGACAGCCTAATGAAAAACTGTTTTTT | CASSLVGGQPNEKLFF
TRBD2 | TRBJ2-1 | TRBV20-1 | NA | TGCAGTGCTCGGAGCGGGGGGGCGGTCAATGAGCAGTTCTTC | CSARSGGAVNEQFF
TRBD2 | TRBJ2-5 | TRBV7-4 | NA | TGTGCCACCAGCGGGAGACAGACCCAGTACTTC | CATSGRQTQYF
TRBD1 | TRBJ1-1 | TRBV5-6 | NA | TGTGCCAGCAGCTTTAGACAGGGGATGAACACTGAAGCTTTCTTT | CASSFRQGMNTEAFF
NA | TRBJ1-2 | TRBV2 | many | TGTGCCAGCATTCTGACAACGAGCTATGGCTACACCTTC | CASILTTSYGYTF
NA | TRBJ1-1 | TRBV7-9 | few | TGTGCCAGCAGCGCCCGATCGGCTGAAGCTTTCTTT | CASSARSAEAFF
TRBD1 | TRBJ1-1 | TRBV28 | NA | TGTGCCAGCAGTTTCGGACAGGGCATGAACACTGAAGCTTTCTTT | CASSFGQGMNTEAFF
NA | TRBJ2-3 | TRBV10-3 | few | TGTGCCATCAGAGACACAGATACGCAGTATTTT | CAIRDTDTQYF
NA | TRBJ2-3 | TRBV20-1 | NA | TGCAGTGCTAGTGACCAGGGGAGCACAGATACGCAGTATTTT | CSASDQGSTDTQYF
TRBD1 | TRBJ1-3 | TRBV2 | NA | TGTGCCAGCAGCGAGAGGACAGGGAGCTCTGGAAACACCATATATTTT | CASSERTGSSGNTIYF
TRBD2 | TRBJ2-1 | TRBV14 | few | TGTGCCAGCAGCCCTCGAGGGCTAGCGGGGGGGCTTCTGTGGAATGAGCAGTTCTTC | CASSPRGLAGGLLWNEQFF
NA | TRBJ2-1 | TRBV7-8 | many | TGTGCCAGCAGCTTACAGGGTCGACCCTTGACCAATGAGCAGTTCTTC | CASSLQGRPLTNEQFF
TRBD1 | TRBJ1-2 | TRBV12-3/TRBV12-4 | few | TGTGCCAGCAGCAAAAACAGGGGCGAGGGCTATGGCTACACCTTC | CASSKNRGEGYGYTF
NA | TRBJ1-5 | TRBV5-5 | NA | TGTGCCAGCAGCTTGGCGGGGATCCGATATAGCAATCAGCCCCAGCATTTT | CASSLAGIRYSNQPQHF
NA | TRBJ2-5 | TRBV7-6 | few | TGTGCCAGCAGCCGGACCCCAGTGGGCCTAGGACAAGAGACCCAGTACTTC | CASSRTPVGLGQETQYF
TRBD2 | TRBJ2-1 | TRBV19 | NA | TGTGCCAGTACGGGACTAGCGGGCTTTAGCTCCTACAATGAGCAGTTCTTC | CASTGLAGFSSYNEQFF